Listed below are T cell receptor beta chains from one sample, sequenced in a study of T cell responses to AZD1222 COVID-19 vaccine. Profiled with immunoSEQ multiplex PCR; TCRdb holds only in-frame clones, not every one. Of fewer than 150,000 clones listed, 85% to 90% are singletons. The material was peripheral blood, obtained on day 0 of AZD1222 vaccination. These receptors originate from an adult in good health. Both conserved end residues are part of each CDR3. D genes are given only for firm matches. Where a row states a size, it is once, few, many or the class of an expanded clone; other rows omit it.

j_gene: TRBJ2-1
d_gene: TRBD2
abundance: .
v_gene: TRBV6-5
CDR3nt: TGTGCCAGCAGTCACCCCCGAGCGGGGGGGACCGGGCAGTTCTTC
CDR3aa: CASSHPRAGGTGQFF

j_gene: TRBJ2-7
d_gene: .
abundance: .
v_gene: TRBV5-1
CDR3nt: TGCGCCAGCAGCTTGGCTCCGGTACAGGCCCTATACGAGCAGTACTTC
CDR3aa: CASSLAPVQALYEQYF

j_gene: TRBJ1-2
d_gene: TRBD1
abundance: .
v_gene: TRBV9
CDR3nt: TGTGCCAGCAGCACTCGGACAGGGTCATATGGCTACACCTTC
CDR3aa: CASSTRTGSYGYTF

j_gene: TRBJ2-7
d_gene: TRBD2
abundance: few
v_gene: TRBV4-3
CDR3nt: TGCGCCAGCAGCCTACAAGGCTGGCGGGAGGGCCGGATTTGGGAGCAGTACTTC
CDR3aa: CASSLQGWREGRIWEQYF

j_gene: TRBJ2-2
d_gene: .
abundance: .
v_gene: TRBV5-1
CDR3nt: TGCGCCAGCAGCTTGGTGGGTCCAGACACCGGGGAGCTGTTTTTT
CDR3aa: CASSLVGPDTGELFF

j_gene: TRBJ2-2
d_gene: .
abundance: .
v_gene: TRBV6-5
CDR3nt: TGTGCCAGCAGATCGGGCATGAACACCGGGGAGCTGTTTTTT
CDR3aa: CASRSGMNTGELFF

j_gene: TRBJ1-2
d_gene: .
abundance: .
v_gene: TRBV7-9
CDR3nt: TGTGCCAGCAGCTTTCCGTCCGGGGGGCGTCCCGCGTATGGCTACACCTTC
CDR3aa: CASSFPSGGRPAYGYTF

j_gene: TRBJ1-1
d_gene: .
abundance: few
v_gene: TRBV28
CDR3nt: TGTGCCAGCAGCCCAAATTTCCGGGACCCTGAAGCTTTCTTT
CDR3aa: CASSPNFRDPEAFF

j_gene: TRBJ1-2
d_gene: .
abundance: .
v_gene: TRBV5-5
CDR3nt: TGTGCCAGCACCGATATGGGAACCACTAACTATGGCTACACCTTC
CDR3aa: CASTDMGTTNYGYTF

j_gene: TRBJ2-7
d_gene: .
abundance: few
v_gene: TRBV28
CDR3nt: TGTGCCAGCAGTCCCCCCGGGCCTGTCGAGCAGTACTTC
CDR3aa: CASSPPGPVEQYF

j_gene: TRBJ1-1
d_gene: .
abundance: few
v_gene: TRBV12-3/TRBV12-4
CDR3nt: TGTGCCAGCAGTTGGGTTTCAGGGGCAGCTTTCTTT
CDR3aa: CASSWVSGAAFF

j_gene: TRBJ1-6
d_gene: .
abundance: .
v_gene: TRBV28
CDR3nt: TGTGCCAGCACCCGGGGGGTTTCACCCCTCCACTTT
CDR3aa: CASTRGVSPLHF

j_gene: TRBJ2-7
d_gene: .
abundance: .
v_gene: TRBV10-1
CDR3nt: TGCGCCAGCAGTGGCGGGGGCCACGAGCAGTACTTC
CDR3aa: CASSGGGHEQYF

j_gene: TRBJ2-1
d_gene: .
abundance: .
v_gene: TRBV4-3
CDR3nt: TGCGCCAGCAGCCAAGATTTGGGTCTAAGCTCCTACAATGAGCAGTTCTTC
CDR3aa: CASSQDLGLSSYNEQFF

j_gene: TRBJ2-1
d_gene: .
abundance: .
v_gene: TRBV3-1/TRBV3-2
CDR3nt: TGTGCCAGCAGCCAGGCCTCGATAAGCTCCTACAATGAGCAGTTCTTC
CDR3aa: CASSQASISSYNEQFF

j_gene: TRBJ2-1
d_gene: TRBD2
abundance: .
v_gene: TRBV6-5
CDR3nt: TGTGCCAGCAGTTCTAGCGGGAGCTCCTACAATGAGCAGTTCTTC
CDR3aa: CASSSSGSSYNEQFF

j_gene: TRBJ1-5
d_gene: .
abundance: once
v_gene: TRBV4-3
CDR3nt: TGCGCCAGCAGCCAAGATCAGGTCAGGGGATATCAGCCCCAGCATTTT
CDR3aa: CASSQDQVRGYQPQHF

j_gene: TRBJ2-1
d_gene: TRBD1
abundance: .
v_gene: TRBV5-5
CDR3nt: TGTGCCAGCAGCTTGGCCCCCAGGGGGACAAACAATGAGCAGTTCTTC
CDR3aa: CASSLAPRGTNNEQFF

j_gene: TRBJ1-1
d_gene: .
abundance: .
v_gene: TRBV20-1
CDR3nt: TGCAGCCGACAGTTTAACACTGAAGCTTTCTTT
CDR3aa: CSRQFNTEAFF

j_gene: TRBJ2-5
d_gene: .
abundance: .
v_gene: TRBV7-8
CDR3nt: TGTGCCAGCAGCTTCAGTGAGACCCAGTACTTC
CDR3aa: CASSFSETQYF

j_gene: TRBJ2-7
d_gene: .
abundance: .
v_gene: TRBV10-3
CDR3nt: TGTGCCATCAGTGAGGAACGGACAAAGCAGTACTTC
CDR3aa: CAISEERTKQYF

j_gene: TRBJ1-1
d_gene: .
abundance: once
v_gene: TRBV30
CDR3nt: TGTGCCTGGAGACAGGGAAGAACTGAAGCTTTCTTT
CDR3aa: CAWRQGRTEAFF

j_gene: TRBJ2-1
d_gene: TRBD2
abundance: few
v_gene: TRBV19
CDR3nt: TGTGCCAGTAGTACCTTAGCGGGGGGGCTTTACAATGAGCAGTTCTTC
CDR3aa: CASSTLAGGLYNEQFF

j_gene: TRBJ1-5
d_gene: TRBD1
abundance: .
v_gene: TRBV28
CDR3nt: TGTGCCAGCAGTTTAAAAGAGTACGGGACAGGGGCCTATAGCAATCAGCCCCAGCATTTT
CDR3aa: CASSLKEYGTGAYSNQPQHF

j_gene: TRBJ2-7
d_gene: .
abundance: once
v_gene: TRBV19
CDR3nt: TGTGCCAGTAGTATTCTAGGGTCTGGGATCTACGAGCAGTACTTC
CDR3aa: CASSILGSGIYEQYF

j_gene: TRBJ2-5
d_gene: TRBD1
abundance: .
v_gene: TRBV18
CDR3nt: TGTGCCAGCTCACAGGGACAGACAGTTCAAGAGACCCAGTACTTC
CDR3aa: CASSQGQTVQETQYF

j_gene: TRBJ2-2
d_gene: TRBD2
abundance: .
v_gene: TRBV2
CDR3nt: TGTGCCAGCAGTCCCAGCGGGGCAAGGGTCGGGGAGCTGTTTTTT
CDR3aa: CASSPSGARVGELFF

j_gene: TRBJ2-7
d_gene: TRBD2
abundance: few
v_gene: TRBV3-1/TRBV3-2
CDR3nt: TGTGCCAGCAGCCAAGAGCCCGGGACTAGCGGGGGCTACGAGCAGTACTTC
CDR3aa: CASSQEPGTSGGYEQYF

j_gene: TRBJ1-1
d_gene: .
abundance: .
v_gene: TRBV5-1
CDR3nt: TGCGCCAGCAGCTTGGCCGGGGCCACTGAAGCTTTCTTT
CDR3aa: CASSLAGATEAFF

j_gene: TRBJ2-5
d_gene: TRBD2
abundance: .
v_gene: TRBV5-1
CDR3nt: TGCGCCAGCGCCACCGGGACTAGCGGGGGGGCCGAGGAGACCCAGTACTTC
CDR3aa: CASATGTSGGAEETQYF

j_gene: TRBJ1-2
d_gene: .
abundance: .
v_gene: TRBV30
CDR3nt: TGTGCCTTGGTTGCTCTTAACTATGGCTACACCTTC
CDR3aa: CALVALNYGYTF

j_gene: TRBJ1-5
d_gene: .
abundance: .
v_gene: TRBV6-5
CDR3nt: TGTGCCAGCAGTTACGGTCCCGGGGCCGGGGATCAGCCCCAGCATTTT
CDR3aa: CASSYGPGAGDQPQHF

j_gene: TRBJ1-2
d_gene: .
abundance: .
v_gene: TRBV28
CDR3nt: TGTGCCAGCAGTTTACCAGGGTGGCACTATGGCTACACCTTC
CDR3aa: CASSLPGWHYGYTF

j_gene: TRBJ2-7
d_gene: .
abundance: .
v_gene: TRBV6-1
CDR3nt: TGTGCCAGCAGTGAGTCTCTACCCCGGCGAAACTCCTACGAGCAGTACTTC
CDR3aa: CASSESLPRRNSYEQYF

j_gene: TRBJ2-1
d_gene: TRBD2
abundance: .
v_gene: TRBV4-1
CDR3nt: TGCGCCAGCAGCCCCTATAGCGGGGGAAGCAATGAGCAGTTCTTC
CDR3aa: CASSPYSGGSNEQFF

j_gene: TRBJ1-6
d_gene: .
abundance: .
v_gene: TRBV28
CDR3nt: TGTGCCAGCAGTTTTGGGGGTTCACCCCTCCACTTT
CDR3aa: CASSFGGSPLHF

j_gene: TRBJ1-1
d_gene: .
abundance: once
v_gene: TRBV7-6
CDR3nt: TGTGCCAGCAGCTTAAACCACGAGGCTTTCTTT
CDR3aa: CASSLNHEAFF

j_gene: TRBJ1-2
d_gene: .
abundance: .
v_gene: TRBV7-3
CDR3nt: TGTGCCAGCAGCCCGCCCCAGGGTGTCTCCCTCTATGGCTACACCTTC
CDR3aa: CASSPPQGVSLYGYTF

j_gene: TRBJ1-2
d_gene: .
abundance: .
v_gene: TRBV10-2
CDR3nt: TGCGCCAGCAGCCGCGAGCTGACAGCCTCCCCGAGGGGCTACACCTTC
CDR3aa: CASSRELTASPRGYTF

j_gene: TRBJ2-7
d_gene: TRBD1
abundance: .
v_gene: TRBV3-1/TRBV3-2
CDR3nt: TGTGCCAGCAGCGCAAGGGACAGGATGTACGAGCAGTACTTC
CDR3aa: CASSARDRMYEQYF

j_gene: TRBJ1-1
d_gene: TRBD1
abundance: .
v_gene: TRBV7-8
CDR3nt: TGTGCCAGCAGCTTAGACCTCGACAGGGAGGGAAGGAAAGCTTTCTTT
CDR3aa: CASSLDLDREGRKAFF

j_gene: TRBJ2-7
d_gene: TRBD1
abundance: .
v_gene: TRBV5-1
CDR3nt: TGCGCCAGCAGCTCGACAGGGGGCTCCTACGAGCAGTACTTC
CDR3aa: CASSSTGGSYEQYF

j_gene: TRBJ2-5
d_gene: .
abundance: few
v_gene: TRBV27
CDR3nt: TGTGCCAGCAGTTTTCAGGGGACGGTTGGGACCCAGTACTTC
CDR3aa: CASSFQGTVGTQYF

j_gene: TRBJ2-5
d_gene: TRBD2
abundance: .
v_gene: TRBV27
CDR3nt: TGTGCCAGCAGTTTATCGGGGTCGAGCGGGGGGGCCAGAGAGACCCAGTACTTC
CDR3aa: CASSLSGSSGGARETQYF

j_gene: TRBJ2-5
d_gene: TRBD2
abundance: .
v_gene: TRBV9
CDR3nt: TGTGCCAGCAGCGTAGCCGTTAGCGGGGCTCAAGAGACCCAGTACTTC
CDR3aa: CASSVAVSGAQETQYF

j_gene: TRBJ2-7
d_gene: .
abundance: .
v_gene: TRBV7-9
CDR3nt: TGTGCCAGCAGCTTTTCAGGGAGTTCCTACGAGCAGTACTTC
CDR3aa: CASSFSGSSYEQYF

j_gene: TRBJ1-4
d_gene: .
abundance: .
v_gene: TRBV28
CDR3nt: TGTGCCAGCAGTTTCTCGGGGACCTCCGAAAAACTGTTTTTT
CDR3aa: CASSFSGTSEKLFF